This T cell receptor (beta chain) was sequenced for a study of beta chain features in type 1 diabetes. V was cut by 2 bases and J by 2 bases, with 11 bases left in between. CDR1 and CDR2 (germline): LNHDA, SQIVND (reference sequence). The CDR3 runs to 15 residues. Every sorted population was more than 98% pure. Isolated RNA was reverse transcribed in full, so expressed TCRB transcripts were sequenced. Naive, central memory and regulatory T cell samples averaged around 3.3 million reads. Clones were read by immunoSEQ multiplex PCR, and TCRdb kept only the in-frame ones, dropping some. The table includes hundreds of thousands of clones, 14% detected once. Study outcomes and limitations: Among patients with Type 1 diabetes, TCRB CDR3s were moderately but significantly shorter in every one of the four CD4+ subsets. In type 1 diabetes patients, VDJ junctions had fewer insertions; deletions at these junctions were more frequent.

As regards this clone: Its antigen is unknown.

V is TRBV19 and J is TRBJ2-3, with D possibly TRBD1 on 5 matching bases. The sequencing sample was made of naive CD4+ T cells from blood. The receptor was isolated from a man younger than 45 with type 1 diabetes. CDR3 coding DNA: TGTGCCAGTAGTATACAGGGATACCTCACAGATACGCAGTATTTT. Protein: CASSIQGYLTDTQYF.